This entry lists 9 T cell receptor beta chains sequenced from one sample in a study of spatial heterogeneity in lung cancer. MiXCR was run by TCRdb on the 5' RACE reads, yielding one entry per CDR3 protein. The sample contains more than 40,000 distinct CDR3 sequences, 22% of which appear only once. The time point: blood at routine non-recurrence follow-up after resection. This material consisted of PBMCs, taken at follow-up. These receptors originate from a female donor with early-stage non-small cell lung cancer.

The CDR3 DNA sequence: TGCGCCAGCAGCCGGACAGGGGGGATGAACACTGAAGCTTTCTTT. As protein: CASSRTGGMNTEAFF. The J gene is TRBJ1-1, the V gene TRBV4-1; 10 bases match TRBD1. V lost 4 bases, J lost 0 bases, and 2 bases stayed unmatched. CDR1 is MGHRA, CDR2 YSYEKL, per germline. This CDR3 has 15 residues.

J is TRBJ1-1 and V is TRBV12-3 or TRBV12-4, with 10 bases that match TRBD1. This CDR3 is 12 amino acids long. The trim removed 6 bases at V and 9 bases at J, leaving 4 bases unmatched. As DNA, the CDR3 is TGTGCCAGCAGGGGGACAGGGGACAAAGCTTTCTTT. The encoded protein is CASRGTGDKAFF.

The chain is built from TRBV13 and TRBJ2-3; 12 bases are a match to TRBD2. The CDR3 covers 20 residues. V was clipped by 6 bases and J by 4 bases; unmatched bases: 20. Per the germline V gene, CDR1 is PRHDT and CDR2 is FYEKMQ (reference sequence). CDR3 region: CASRLIHRGPLAGGPDTQYF. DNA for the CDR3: TGTGCCAGCAGACTCATCCACAGGGGACCTCTAGCGGGAGGGCCAGATACGCAGTATTTT.

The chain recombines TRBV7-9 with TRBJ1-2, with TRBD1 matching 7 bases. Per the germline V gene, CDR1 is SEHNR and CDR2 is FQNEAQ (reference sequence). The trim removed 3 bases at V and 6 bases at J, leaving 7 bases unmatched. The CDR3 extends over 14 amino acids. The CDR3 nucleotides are TGTGCCAGCAGCTTCTGGGACAGCTCGCATGGCTACACCTTC. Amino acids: CASSFWDSSHGYTF.

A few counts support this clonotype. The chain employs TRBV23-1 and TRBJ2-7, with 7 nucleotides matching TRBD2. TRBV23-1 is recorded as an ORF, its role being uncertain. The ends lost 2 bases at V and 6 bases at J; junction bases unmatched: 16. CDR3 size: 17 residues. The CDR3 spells CASSQPQPCGSMGEQYF. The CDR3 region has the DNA TGCGCCAGCAGTCAACCCCAGCCCTGCGGGAGTATGGGCGAGCAGTACTTC.

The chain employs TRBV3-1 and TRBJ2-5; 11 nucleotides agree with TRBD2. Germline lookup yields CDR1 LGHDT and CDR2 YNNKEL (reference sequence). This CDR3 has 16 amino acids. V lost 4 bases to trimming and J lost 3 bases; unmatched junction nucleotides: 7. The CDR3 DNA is TGTGCCAGCAGCCCGGGACTAGCGGTAACAAAAGAGACCCAGTACTTC. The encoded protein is CASSPGLAVTKETQYF.

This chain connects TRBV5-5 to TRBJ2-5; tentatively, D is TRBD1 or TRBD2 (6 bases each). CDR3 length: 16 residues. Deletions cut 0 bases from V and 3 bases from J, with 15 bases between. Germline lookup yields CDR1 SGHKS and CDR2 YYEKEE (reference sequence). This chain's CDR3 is CASSLGVGGNEETQYF. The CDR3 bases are TGTGCCAGCAGCTTGGGAGTAGGGGGGAATGAAGAGACCCAGTACTTC.

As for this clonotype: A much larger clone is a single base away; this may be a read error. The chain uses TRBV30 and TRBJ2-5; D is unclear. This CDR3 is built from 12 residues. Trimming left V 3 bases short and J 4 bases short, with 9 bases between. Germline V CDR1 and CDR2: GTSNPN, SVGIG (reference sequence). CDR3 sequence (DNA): TGTGCCTGGAGAGTAATGAGAGAGACCCAGTACTTC. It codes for CAWRVMRETQYF. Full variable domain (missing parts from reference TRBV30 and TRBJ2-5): SQTIHQWPATLVQPVGSPLSLECTVEGTSNPNLYWYRQAAGRGLQLLFYSVGIGQISSEVPQNLSASRPQDRQFILSSKKLLLSDSGFYLCAWRVMRETQYFGPGTRLLVL.

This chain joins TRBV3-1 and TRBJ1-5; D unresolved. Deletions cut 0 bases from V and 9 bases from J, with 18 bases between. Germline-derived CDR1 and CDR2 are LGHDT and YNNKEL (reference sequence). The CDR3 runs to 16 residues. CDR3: CASSQDLGRGGGPQHF. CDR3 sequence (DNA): TGTGCCAGCAGCCAAGATTTAGGCCGTGGAGGCGGGCCCCAGCATTTT.